This T cell receptor (beta chain) was recovered during a study of blood T cell repertoires in COVID-19. As for the study in general: In each case, the material was cDNA or gDNA derived from T cells, B-cell-depleted T cells, or PBMCs.

This CDR3 has 14 amino acids. Trimming cost V 5 bases and J 10 bases, with 15 bases left between them. Germline CDR1 and CDR2: LNHDA and SQIVND (reference sequence). Per the original data handling: Estimation of nucleated cell counts was performed using reference gene primer amplification. TCRdb's copy holds only in-frame clones and misses some; the assay was immunoSEQ multiplex PCR. That table furnishes V, J and clone size, whereas the DNA furnished D and trimming. The table shows approximately 130,000 clones, with over 75% occurring only once. Source material: peripheral blood. The chain carries TRBV19 and TRBJ1-6; no reliable D call. The clonotype was recovered from a man aged 55 to 70 with acute or convalescent COVID-19. The CDR3 protein is CASSHPTTASPLHF. The CDR3 region has the DNA TGTGCCAGTAGTCACCCGACTACAGCCTCACCCCTCCACTTT.